Detailed here is one TCR beta chain. This clone's antigen is unknown. No quality values exist for individual bases; no much larger clone is one base distant. Based on the germline V gene (reference sequence), the CDR1 and CDR2 sequences are SEHNR and FQNEAQ. The junction shows trimming of 0 bases on V and 1 base on J, plus 6 bases between the germline ends. From cysteine to phenylalanine, the CDR3 is 14 amino acids long. Only CDR3 DNA remains: 42 bases, in frame from the first base. The library came from the immunoSEQ multiplex PCR assay. TCR beta CDR3 sequencing was performed on DNA from the cultured, isolated CD4+ T cells. Processing in the source paper ran as follows. The analysis removed non-productive TCR sequences, trimmed reads to the CDR3 region, and retained only CDR3s that were 7 or more amino acids long. The MANAFEST web app was used to pick out antigen-specific clonotypes by comparing their expansion in peptide wells with that in reference cultures. Positive clones required FDR<0.05 expansion versus reference and all other wells, odds ratio above 5, and frequency above 0.1% in two replicate wells. Clonotypes significantly expanded in SARS-CoV-2 spike wells and in at least one common cold coronavirus spike condition were defined as cross-reactive. CDR3 similarity was assessed by Levenshtein distance using the stringdist R package, and unrooted trees were constructed with ape in R 3.6.1. TCRdb holds this immuneACCESS table with in-frame rearrangements only. Some clones are missing; in checked studies, unresolved V genes explain under half, and the rest has no known cause. V, J and clone size are those of that table, while D and trimming were read from the DNA. Across this sample there are tens of thousands of clones, with approximately 71% seen only once. The ten largest make up around 3.8% of the sample.

The data are from a study of vaccination effects on CD4 cells after COVID-19 (dated by TCRdb to 2021 to 2024). Study-level background: Participants received two doses of either the BNT162b2 or the mRNA-1273 mRNA SARS-CoV-2 vaccine. SARS-CoV-2 spike-specific CD4+ TCR repertoires from before and after mRNA vaccination were compared in COVID-19 convalescent patients and in infection-naive vaccine recipients. In the study, cultures from other donors were sequenced using the Oncomine TCR Beta short-read assay on an Illumina iSeq 100. A total of 10 COVID-19 convalescent patients and a handful of SARS-CoV-2-naive healthy vaccine recipients were included in the full study.

In the ViraFEST assay, PBMC were stimulated with viral peptide pools, and antigen-specific CD4+ T cell clonotypes were then identified by expansion using TCR sequencing. After around 11 days of culture, CD4+ T cells were isolated with the EasySep CD4+ T cell isolation kit. The absence of prior SARS-CoV-2 infection in healthy vaccine recipients was confirmed by negative nucleocapsid antibodies before and after vaccination. A few million PBMC per well were cultured with 10 ug/ml peptides in IMDM containing 5% human AB serum, roughly 10 IU/ml IL-2 and gentamicin. On days 3 and 7, half of the culture medium was replaced with fresh IL-2-containing medium. Each peptide stimulation condition was cultured in triplicate wells unless otherwise noted. Using Ficoll-Paque Plus gradient centrifugation, PBMC were separated from whole blood and then either used fresh or cryopreserved at -140C. The spike proteins of SARS-CoV-2 and of the common cold coronaviruses HCoV-NL63, HCoV-OC43 and HCoV-229E were spanned by overlapping peptide pools. Genomic DNA was extracted from cultured CD4+ T cells with the QIAamp micro DNA kit.

Here is what the overall study found, with its caveats: In healthy vaccine recipients, vaccine-induced clones were almost all SARS-CoV-2 mono-reactive, with only 1 of 255 cross-reactive with common cold coronaviruses. The study was limited by a small number of convalescent patients and lacked early post-infection timepoints. Both infection-induced and vaccine-induced clones contracted markedly at late post-vaccination timepoints, which is consistent with waning T cell responses.

This specimen was CD4+ T cells from PBMCs cultured with HCoV-OC43 spike peptides, taken before COVID-19 vaccination. In the paper's terms, the cell subset or site label means: HCoV-OC43 spike overlapping peptide pool stimulation. The chain is encoded by TRBV7-9 joined to TRBJ1-1, with no D gene named confidently. The receptor comes from a human donor who received a COVID-19 vaccine. The nucleotide sequence is given as TGTGCCAGCAGCTTAGCTTCCCCGAACACTGAAGCTTTCTTT. This sequence encodes CASSLASPNTEAFF.